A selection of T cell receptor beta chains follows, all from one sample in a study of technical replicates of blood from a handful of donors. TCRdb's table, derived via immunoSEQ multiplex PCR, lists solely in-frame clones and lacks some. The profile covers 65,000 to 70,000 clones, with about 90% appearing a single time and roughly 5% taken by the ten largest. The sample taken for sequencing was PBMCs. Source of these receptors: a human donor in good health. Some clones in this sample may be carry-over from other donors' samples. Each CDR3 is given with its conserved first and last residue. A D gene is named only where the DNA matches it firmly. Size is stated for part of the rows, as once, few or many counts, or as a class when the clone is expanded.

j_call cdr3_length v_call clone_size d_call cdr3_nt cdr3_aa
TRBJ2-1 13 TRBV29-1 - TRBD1 TGCAGCGCCCAGGACAGGGACTCGCTGCTTTCGTTCTTC CSAQDRDSLLSFF
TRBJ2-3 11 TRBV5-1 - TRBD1 TGCGCCAGCAGCCTCGGGACAGGGGAGTATTTT CASSLGTGEYF
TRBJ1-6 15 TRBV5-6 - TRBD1 TGTGCCAGCAGACCTACGACAGGGAAGTACTCACCCCTCCACTTT CASRPTTGKYSPLHF
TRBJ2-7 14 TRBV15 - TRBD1 TGTGCCACCAGCAGGGGACAGGGTTTAGGAGAGCAGTACTTC CATSRGQGLGEQYF
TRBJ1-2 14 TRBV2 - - TGTGCCAGCAGTGGTTTGACGGGTAACTATGGCTACACCTTC CASSGLTGNYGYTF
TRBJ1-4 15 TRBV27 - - TGTGCCAGCAGTTTCACTCGGGGGACTAATGAAAAACTGTTTTTT CASSFTRGTNEKLFF
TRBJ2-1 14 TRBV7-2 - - TGTGCCAGCAGCTCTAACCCGAGCGGTCCCCTCCGGTTCTTC CASSSNPSGPLRFF
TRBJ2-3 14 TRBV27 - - TGTGCCAGCAGCCCGGACAGAGAAACAGATACGCAGTATTTT CASSPDRETDTQYF
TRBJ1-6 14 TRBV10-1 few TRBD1 TGCGCCAGCAGTCCCGGGACAGGGGTATCACCCCTCCACTTT CASSPGTGVSPLHF
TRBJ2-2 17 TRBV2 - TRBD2 TGTGCCAGCAGGGGCGGTACCGGGACTAGCGGGGAAAGGGAGCTGTTTTTT CASRGGTGTSGERELFF
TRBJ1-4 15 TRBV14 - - TGTGCCAGCAGACAGGGCCGGGCAACTAATGAAAAACTGTTTTTT CASRQGRATNEKLFF
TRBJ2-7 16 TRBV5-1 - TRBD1 TGCGCCAGCAGCTTAGGGACAGGGAAAGGGTCCTACGAGCAGTACTTC CASSLGTGKGSYEQYF
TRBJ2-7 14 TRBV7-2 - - TGTGCCAGCAGCCTAGGAACTGGTGCCGTCGAGCAGTACTTC CASSLGTGAVEQYF
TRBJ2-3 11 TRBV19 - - TGTGCCAGTAGTGATTTGAGTACGCAGTATTTT CASSDLSTQYF
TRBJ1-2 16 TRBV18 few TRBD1 TGTGCCAGCTCACGTAATCGGGGACAGAATAACTATGGCTACACCTTC CASSRNRGQNNYGYTF
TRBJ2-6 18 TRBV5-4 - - TGTGCCAGCAGTTCGGACAGTAACGGTCCCTCTGGGGCCAACGTCCTGACTTTC CASSSDSNGPSGANVLTF